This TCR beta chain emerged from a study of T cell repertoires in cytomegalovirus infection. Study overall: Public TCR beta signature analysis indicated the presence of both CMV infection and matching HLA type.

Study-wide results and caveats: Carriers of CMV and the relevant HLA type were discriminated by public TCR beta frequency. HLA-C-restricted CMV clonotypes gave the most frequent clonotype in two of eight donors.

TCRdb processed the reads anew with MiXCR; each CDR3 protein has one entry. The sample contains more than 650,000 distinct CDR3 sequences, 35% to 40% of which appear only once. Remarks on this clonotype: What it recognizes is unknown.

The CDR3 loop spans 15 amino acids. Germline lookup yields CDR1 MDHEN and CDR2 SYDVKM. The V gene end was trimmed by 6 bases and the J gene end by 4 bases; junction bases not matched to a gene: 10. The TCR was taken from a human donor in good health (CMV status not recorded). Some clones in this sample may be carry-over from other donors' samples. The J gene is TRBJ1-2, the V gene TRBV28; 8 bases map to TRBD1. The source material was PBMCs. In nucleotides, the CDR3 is TGTGCCAGCAGCCCCTACCAGGGGGCGGGCTATGGCTACACCTTC. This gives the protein CASSPYQGAGYGYTF.